The 9 T cell receptor beta chains given below trace back to one sample, sequenced in a study of cytomegalovirus exposure and HLA in healthy donors. TCRdb's copy holds only in-frame clones and misses some; the assay was immunoSEQ multiplex PCR. The sample yields about 130,000 clones, 85% to 90% seen once. Sequenced: PBMCs. The origin of the receptors is a woman younger than 45 in good health and CMV-seropositive.

The chain recombines TRBV5-1 with TRBJ2-7; D might be TRBD1 (6 bases). The germline V gene encodes CDR1 SGHRS and CDR2 YFSETQ. The CDR3 covers 13 residues. Trimming stripped 0 bases from V and 6 bases from J, with 10 bases between. The CDR3 loop reads CASSLGSGAEQYF. The CDR3 nucleotides are TGCGCCAGCAGCTTGGGTTCAGGGGCCGAGCAGTACTTC. The entire variable domain, with the rest obtained from reference TRBV5-1 and TRBJ2-7, is as follows: KAGVTQTPRYLIKTRGQQVTLSCSPISGHRSVSWYQQTPGQGLQFLFEYFSETQRNKGNFPGRFSGRQFSNSRSEMNVSTLELGDSALYLCASSLGSGAEQYFGPGTRLTVT.

The chain couples TRBV4-1 to TRBJ1-4; no clear D. The ends were cut back, 4 bases at V and 7 bases at J, with 19 bases in the middle. The CDR3 runs to 16 residues. Germline assignment: CDR1 MGHRA and CDR2 YSYEKL. CDR3 in amino acids: CASSRALSVPGEKLFF. CDR3 DNA: TGCGCCAGCAGCCGCGCCTTGTCGGTCCCAGGTGAAAAACTGTTTTTT.

The chain couples TRBV5-1 to TRBJ2-5; D remains unclear. Germline V gene lookup returns CDR1 SGHRS and CDR2 YFSETQ. The germline V and J ends were trimmed by 1 base and 5 bases, with 12 bases remaining between them. The CDR3 has 14 residues. In DNA, the CDR3 is TGCGCCAGCAGCTTGCAACAGTTGGCTGAGACCCAGTACTTC. Its protein product is CASSLQQLAETQYF.

The rearrangement uses TRBV7-2 and TRBJ1-6; D is ambiguous. CDR3 length: 14 residues. CDR1 SGHTA and CDR2 FQGNSA come from the germline V gene. V was pared by 3 bases and J by 10 bases, with 13 bases between. The CDR3 DNA is TGTGCCAGCAGCTTCTACGCGGTTGGGTCACCCCTCCACTTT. Residues: CASSFYAVGSPLHF.

This clone was seen a few times. The chain uses TRBV5-1 and TRBJ2-1, with 8 nucleotides matching TRBD1. With 4 bases clipped from V and 9 bases from J, the junction kept 12 bases outside the gene matches. The CDR3 contains 15 residues. The germline gives CDR1 SGHRS, CDR2 YFSETQ. The CDR3 loop reads CASSIGRDRYSEQFF. CDR3 DNA sequence: TGCGCCAGCAGCATTGGCCGGGACAGGTATAGTGAGCAGTTCTTC. Together with reference TRBV5-1 and TRBJ2-1, the CDR3 gives the full variable domain: KAGVTQTPRYLIKTRGQQVTLSCSPISGHRSVSWYQQTPGQGLQFLFEYFSETQRNKGNFPGRFSGRQFSNSRSEMNVSTLELGDSALYLCASSIGRDRYSEQFFGPGTRLTVL.

V is TRBV7-3 and J is TRBJ2-6, with 7 bases identical to TRBD2. The CDR3 totals 16 residues. Trimming at V came to 4 bases and at J to 1 base, leaving 4 bases not matched to a gene. The germline gives CDR1 SGHTA, CDR2 FQGTGA. In DNA form, the CDR3 reads TGTGCCAGCAGCTGGGGAGGGGTGTCTGGGGCCAACGTCCTGACTTTC. Its translation: CASSWGGVSGANVLTF.

The rearrangement links TRBV28 to TRBJ2-2; D is perhaps TRBD2 (5 bases). Germline V gives CDR1 MDHEN, CDR2 SYDVKM. The V gene lost 4 bases and the J gene lost 5 bases, with 11 bases spanning the gap. The CDR3 runs 14 residues. The CDR3 bases are TGTGCCAGCAGTTCAATCGGGGAAACCGGGGAGCTGTTTTTT. Translated: CASSSIGETGELFF.

The chain is built from TRBV5-6 and TRBJ2-4, with 7 bases aligning to TRBD2. There are 14 residues in the CDR3. Per the germline V gene, CDR1 is SGHDT and CDR2 is YYEEEE. The V gene end was trimmed by 2 bases and the J gene end by 3 bases; junction bases not matched to a gene: 2. The CDR3 is CASSFRGVKNIQYF. The DNA for the CDR3 is TGTGCCAGCAGCTTCCGGGGGGTCAAAAACATTCAGTACTTC.

The rearrangement uses TRBV10-2 and TRBJ1-5; the D gene is possibly TRBD1 (5 bases). This CDR3 has 15 residues. Trimming cost V 8 bases and J 0 bases, with 14 bases left between them. In germline, CDR1 is WSHSY, CDR2 SAAADI. The CDR3 region is CASGLGGDSNQPQHF. CDR3 bases: TGCGCCAGCGGCCTAGGAGGGGATAGCAATCAGCCCCAGCATTTT.